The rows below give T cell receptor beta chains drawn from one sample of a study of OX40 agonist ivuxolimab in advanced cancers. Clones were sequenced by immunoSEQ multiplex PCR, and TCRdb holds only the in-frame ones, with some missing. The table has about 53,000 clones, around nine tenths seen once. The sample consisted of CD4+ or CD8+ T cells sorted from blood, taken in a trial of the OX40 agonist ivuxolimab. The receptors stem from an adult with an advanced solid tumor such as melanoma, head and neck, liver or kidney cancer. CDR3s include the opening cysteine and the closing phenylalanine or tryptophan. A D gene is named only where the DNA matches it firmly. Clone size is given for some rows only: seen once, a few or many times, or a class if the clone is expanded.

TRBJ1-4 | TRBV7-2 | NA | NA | CASSLGATNEKLFF | TGTGCCAGCAGCTTGGGGGCAACTAATGAAAAACTGTTTTTT
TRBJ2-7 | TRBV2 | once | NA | CASSPVAGYEQYF | TGTGCCAGCAGCCCGGTAGCCGGTTACGAGCAGTACTTC
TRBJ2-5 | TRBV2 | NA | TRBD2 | CASSQVAGVETQYF | TGTGCCAGCAGTCAAGTCGCGGGAGTTGAGACCCAGTACTTC
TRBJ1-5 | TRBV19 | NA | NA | CASRREWDQPQHF | TGTGCCAGTCGCCGGGAATGGGATCAGCCCCAGCATTTT
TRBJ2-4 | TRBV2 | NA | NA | CASSADPAWKNIQYF | TGTGCCAGCAGTGCGGACCCGGCTTGGAAAAACATTCAGTACTTC
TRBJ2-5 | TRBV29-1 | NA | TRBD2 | CSAQLTSGAQETQYF | TGCAGCGCCCAACTGACTAGCGGGGCCCAAGAGACCCAGTACTTC
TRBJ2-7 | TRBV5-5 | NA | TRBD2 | CASSVRLAGAYEQYF | TGTGCCAGCAGCGTCCGACTAGCGGGGGCCTACGAGCAGTACTTC
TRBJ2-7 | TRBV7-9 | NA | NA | CASSASQGGEQYF | TGTGCCAGCAGCGCCTCACAGGGAGGGGAGCAGTACTTC
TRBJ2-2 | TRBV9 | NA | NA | CASSVSGGVTGELFF | TGTGCCAGCAGCGTATCAGGAGGGGTTACCGGGGAGCTGTTTTTT
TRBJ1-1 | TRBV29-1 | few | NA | CSVGTNQNTEAFF | TGCAGCGTCGGGACGAACCAGAACACTGAAGCTTTCTTT
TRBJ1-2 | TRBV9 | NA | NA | CASSVDRGAGYGYTF | TGTGCCAGCAGCGTAGATCGGGGGGCTGGCTATGGCTACACCTTC
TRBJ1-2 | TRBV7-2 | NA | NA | CASSFRGGSQEGYTF | TGTGCCAGCAGCTTTCGCGGGGGATCCCAGGAAGGCTACACCTTC
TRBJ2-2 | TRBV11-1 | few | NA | CASSFEDGELFF | TGTGCCAGCAGCTTTGAGGACGGGGAGCTGTTTTTT
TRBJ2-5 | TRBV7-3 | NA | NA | CASSLTFQETQYF | TGTGCCAGCAGCTTAACCTTCCAAGAGACCCAGTACTTC
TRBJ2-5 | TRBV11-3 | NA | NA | CASSLGSGETQYF | TGTGCCAGCAGCTTAGGGTCGGGCGAGACCCAGTACTTC
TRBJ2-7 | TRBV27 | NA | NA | CASSLAPDRSYEQYF | TGTGCCAGCAGTTTAGCCCCCGACCGGAGCTACGAGCAGTACTTC
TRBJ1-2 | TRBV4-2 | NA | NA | CASSQRLTASNYGYTF | TGTGCCAGCAGCCAGAGATTGACAGCCTCTAACTATGGCTACACCTTC
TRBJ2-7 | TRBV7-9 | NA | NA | CASSLDGVYEQYF | TGTGCCAGCAGCCTCGACGGAGTCTACGAGCAGTACTTC
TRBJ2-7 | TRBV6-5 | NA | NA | CASSPKIGTIYEQYF | TGTGCCAGCAGCCCTAAGATCGGGACAATCTACGAGCAGTACTTC
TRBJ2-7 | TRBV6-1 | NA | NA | CASRRTLHEQYF | TGTGCCAGCAGAAGGACACTCCACGAGCAGTACTTC
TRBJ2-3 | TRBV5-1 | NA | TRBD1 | CASSPQGVHTDTQYF | TGCGCCAGCAGCCCCCAGGGGGTACACACAGATACGCAGTATTTT
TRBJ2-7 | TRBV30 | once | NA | CAWSVQTGYEQYF | TGTGCCTGGAGTGTCCAGACAGGATACGAGCAGTACTTC
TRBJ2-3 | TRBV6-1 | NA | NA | CAAQLDPGTDTQYF | TGTGCCGCCCAACTAGATCCGGGCACAGATACGCAGTATTTT
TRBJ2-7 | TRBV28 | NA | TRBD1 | CASRGQGVYEQYF | TGTGCCAGCAGAGGACAGGGTGTGTACGAGCAGTACTTC
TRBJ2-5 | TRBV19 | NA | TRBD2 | CASKLRRESETQYF | TGTGCCAGTAAGCTCCGGCGGGAGTCAGAGACCCAGTACTTC
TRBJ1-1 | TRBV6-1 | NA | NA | CASSEVEVTEAFF | TGTGCCAGCAGTGAGGTTGAGGTGACTGAAGCTTTCTTT
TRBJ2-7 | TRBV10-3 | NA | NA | CAPITEGSYEQYF | TGTGCCCCGATTACGGAGGGATCCTACGAGCAGTACTTC
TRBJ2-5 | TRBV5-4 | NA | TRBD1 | CASSRWDRLIQETQYF | TGTGCCAGCAGCCGTTGGGACAGGCTAATCCAAGAGACCCAGTACTTC